Each of the 29 T cell receptor beta chains below was sequenced from the same sample in a study of shared clonotypes between healthy human individuals (dated by TCRdb to about 2020). The method was the immunoSEQ multiplex PCR assay. Held by TCRdb, this immuneACCESS table contains in-frame sequences only and omits some clones. Under half of the omission traces to an unresolved V gene where checked; the cause of the rest is unknown. The sample contains more than 2,000,000 clones, over 85% of them found a single time. The ten largest clonotypes hold about 0.13% of the sample. The material sequenced was naive CD4+ T cells sorted from blood. The sample's cell subset or site label is to be understood as: CD45RA+ positively selected. The receptors were sampled from a man aged 18 to 30 in good health.

The chain has TRBV19 and TRBJ1-2; 9 bases agree with TRBD1. The germline V gene encodes CDR1 LNHDA and CDR2 SQIVND (reference sequence). Trimming took 4 bases from V and 8 from J; bases not matched to a gene: 8. The CDR3 has 14 residues. The CDR3 DNA follows: TGTGCCAGTAGTACCGAGGGGACAGGGCACGGCTACACCTTC. Protein product: CASSTEGTGHGYTF.

The CDR3 loop is CASSLVWQGSQPQHF. CDR3 nucleotide sequence: TGTGCCAGCAGCTTGGTGTGGCAGGGGAGTCAGCCCCAGCATTTT. V usage is TRBV5-6 and J usage is TRBJ1-5; tentative D call: TRBD1 (6 bases). V gave up 0 bases and J gave up 6 bases, with 13 bases separating them. This CDR3 contains 15 residues. Germline V gene data show CDR1 as SGHDT and CDR2 as YYEEEE.

On this clone itself: Distinct nucleotide sequences in the sample also encode this CDR3. This rearrangement joins TRBV5-1 to TRBJ1-1; D remains ambiguous. In germline, CDR1 is SGHRS, CDR2 YFSETQ. Trimming removed 0 bases at V and 4 bases at J, with 7 bases between. This CDR3 is 13 amino acids long. In DNA form, the CDR3 reads TGCGCCAGCAGCTTGGACAGAGTCACTGAAGCTTTCTTT. Its translation is CASSLDRVTEAFF. Combining the CDR3 with reference TRBV5-1 and TRBJ1-1 gives the whole variable domain KAGVTQTPRYLIKTRGQQVTLSCSPISGHRSVSWYQQTPGQGLQFLFEYFSETQRNKGNFPGRFSGRQFSNSRSEMNVSTLELGDSALYLCASSLDRVTEAFFGQGTRLTVV.

CDR3 protein: CASSRTGEKLFF. Written as DNA, the CDR3 is TGTGCCAGCTCACGTACAGGGGAAAAACTGTTTTTT. The J gene is TRBJ1-4, the V gene TRBV18; the D gene is possibly TRBD1 (6 bases). Trimming shortened V by 4 bases and J by 8 bases, and 8 bases separated the two germline ends. The germline gives CDR1 KGHSH, CDR2 LQKENI. This CDR3 region has 12 residues.

The J gene is TRBJ2-3, the V gene TRBV11-2; no firm D call. This CDR3 comprises 15 residues. Per the germline V gene, CDR1 is SGHAT and CDR2 is FQNNGV. Trimming cost V 2 bases and J 0 bases, with 9 bases left between them. The CDR3 sequence is CASSLRTPSTDTQYF. In DNA, the CDR3 is TGTGCCAGCAGCTTACGGACGCCTAGCACAGATACGCAGTATTTT.

The DNA of the CDR3 is TGTGCCAGCAGCGACCCTAGGGGACTAGAATACGAGCAGTACTTC. It is translated as CASSDPRGLEYEQYF. The chain uses TRBV11-2 and TRBJ2-7; 8 bases are a match to TRBD2. The V gene end was trimmed by 5 bases and the J gene end by 4 bases; junction bases not matched to a gene: 10. The CDR3 covers 15 residues. Germline-derived CDR1 and CDR2 are SGHAT and FQNNGV.

The V and J genes are TRBV6-1 and TRBJ2-7, with D uncertain. From germline, CDR1 is MNHNS and CDR2 SASEGT. The CDR3 runs to 16 residues. Deletions cut 3 bases from V and 3 bases from J, with 18 bases between. CDR3 sequence: CASSDLLELRGYEQYF. The CDR3 bases are TGTGCCAGCAGTGATCTTCTGGAGCTCCGAGGCTACGAGCAGTACTTC.

The chain has TRBV5-1 and TRBJ2-5; 9 bases fit TRBD1. Gene TRBJ2-7 matches the end of the DNA better, so the J call may be wrong. This CDR3 has 14 amino acids. CDR1 and CDR2 (germline): SGHRS, YFSETQ. CDR3 DNA: TGCGCCAGCAGTTCCGGGACAGGGATTTACGAGCAGTACTTC. Translated, it gives CASSSGTGIYEQYF.

This sequence joins TRBV10-3 and TRBJ1-2, with 7 bases lining up with TRBD1. The V gene end was trimmed by 0 bases and the J gene end by 2 bases; junction bases not matched to a gene: 6. CDR3 length: 16 residues. Germline V gene data show CDR1 as ENHRY and CDR2 as SYGVKD. The CDR3 DNA reads TGTGCCATCAGTGAGTCGTCGGGACAGAGCAACTATGGCTACACCTTC. Amino acid sequence: CAISESSGQSNYGYTF.

As for this clone: The same CDR3 is also encoded by other DNA sequences in this sample. The chain has TRBV4-3 and TRBJ1-6, with D possibly TRBD1 on 5 matching bases. The V end lost 0 bases, the J end lost 0 bases, and 9 bases lay between the germline ends. Germline values: CDR1 LGHNA, CDR2 YSLEER. The CDR3 has 17 residues. The CDR3 DNA reads as TGCGCCAGCAGCCAAGATCGGGGGAGCTCCTATAATTCACCCCTCCACTTT. It specifies CASSQDRGSSYNSPLHF.

In regard to this clone: This sample includes further DNA sequences coding for the same CDR3. In DNA, the CDR3 is TGTGCCAGCTCACCACCGGCCGGGGAGCTGTTTTTT. Translation: CASSPPAGELFF. The genes are TRBV18 and TRBJ2-2; D is unclear. Germline CDR1 is KGHSH and CDR2 is LQKENI. V was clipped by 0 bases and J by 6 bases, with 2 bases between them. This CDR3 has 12 residues.

The chain has TRBV19 and TRBJ1-4, with 9 bases matching TRBD1. V lost 10 bases to trimming and J lost 6 bases; unmatched junction nucleotides: 6. CDR1 LNHDA and CDR2 SQIVND come from the germline V gene (reference sequence). This CDR3 comprises 13 residues. The CDR3 DNA follows: TGTGCCACCTCCGGGACAGGGTATGAAAAACTGTTTTTT. Residues: CATSGTGYEKLFF. The variable domain in full, with the rest retrieved from reference TRBV19 and TRBJ1-4, is DGGITQSPKYLFRKEGQNVTLSCEQNLNHDAMYWYRQDPGQGLRLIYYSQIVNDFQKGDIAEGYSVSREKKESFPLTVTSAQKNPTAFYLCATSGTGYEKLFFGSGTQLSVL.

About this clone: Other DNA sequences in the same sample also yield this CDR3. The J gene is TRBJ1-3, the V gene TRBV27; no definite D call. CDR1 and CDR2 from the germline V gene are MNHEY and SMNVEV (reference sequence). Trimming shortened V by 6 bases and J by 0 bases, and 6 bases separated the two germline ends. This CDR3 is built from 13 residues. The CDR3 is CASRQSSGNTIYF. The CDR3 nucleotides are TGTGCCAGCAGACAAAGCTCTGGAAACACCATATATTTT.

The chain combines TRBV7-9 with TRBJ2-1, with a possible D match to TRBD2 (6 bases). Germline CDR1 and CDR2: SEHNR and FQNEAQ (reference sequence). Trimming removed 3 bases from V and 4 bases from J, with 13 bases in between. The length of the CDR3 is 15 residues. CDR3 DNA sequence: TGTGCCAGCAGCTTGGCCGGGAGCCTTTACAATGAGCAGTTCTTC. This sequence encodes CASSLAGSLYNEQFF. Drawing the rest from reference TRBV7-9 and TRBJ2-1, the complete variable domain is DTGVSQNPRHKITKRGQNVTFRCDPISEHNRLYWYRQTLGQGPEFLTYFQNEAQLEKSRLLSDRFSAERPKGSFSTLEIQRTEQGDSAMYLCASSLAGSLYNEQFFGPGTRLTVL.

This clone was counted once. The V call is TRBV5-1, the J call TRBJ2-5; TRBD2 is a possible D gene (6 bases). V dropped 4 bases and J dropped 2 bases, with 12 bases sitting between them. CDR3 length: 14 amino acids. CDR1 and CDR2 from the germline V gene are SGHRS and YFSETQ. CDR3 sequence (DNA): TGCGCCAGCAGCCGGGGCCGGGGGCAAGAGACCCAGTACTTC. It specifies CASSRGRGQETQYF.

The chain joins TRBV28 to TRBJ2-7; TRBD2 might be the D (5 bases). This CDR3 has 13 residues. V was trimmed by 3 bases and J by 9 bases, leaving 15 bases between them. CDR1 is MDHEN, CDR2 SYDVKM, per germline. The DNA of the CDR3 is TGTGCCAGCAGTTTCTCCACGGACTGGGCGCAGTACTTC. Amino acids: CASSFSTDWAQYF.

As for this clone: Other DNA sequences within the sample encode an identical CDR3. V usage is TRBV28 and J usage is TRBJ1-2; D is unresolved. Germline-derived CDR1 and CDR2 are MDHEN and SYDVKM. The CDR3 contains 10 residues. V lost 5 bases and J 5 bases, leaving 3 bases between the germline ends. Here the CDR3 reads CASSRYGYTF. The CDR3 nucleotides are TGTGCCAGCAGTCGGTATGGCTACACCTTC.

The V gene is TRBV11-2, the J gene TRBJ2-3; D is unresolved. The V gene's germline CDR1 is SGHAT and CDR2 FQNNGV. The CDR3 spans 15 residues. V dropped 0 bases and J dropped 4 bases, with 11 bases sitting between them. The CDR3 here is CASSLDPRWADTQYF. The CDR3 nucleotides are TGTGCCAGCAGCTTAGATCCCCGGTGGGCAGATACGCAGTATTTT. The variable domain in full, with the rest retrieved from reference TRBV11-2 and TRBJ2-3, is EAGVAQSPRYKIIEKRQSVAFWCNPISGHATLYWYQQILGQGPKLLIQFQNNGVVDDSQLPKDRFSAERLKGVDSTLKIQPAKLEDSAVYLCASSLDPRWADTQYFGPGTRLTVL.

The chain uses TRBV5-3 and TRBJ2-7; 9 bases match TRBD1. TRBV5-3 is filed as an ORF, its function uncertain. Losses at the gene ends were 5 bases for V and 4 bases for J; bases not matched to a gene: 4. The length of the CDR3 is 13 residues. In nucleotides, the CDR3 is TGTGCCAGAAGGGGGACAGGGCAGTACGAGCAGTACTTC. Translating gives CARRGTGQYEQYF.

The chain recombines TRBV28 with TRBJ2-7; D is possibly TRBD1 (5 bases). The CDR3 contains 12 residues. V lost 6 bases to trimming and J lost 2 bases, with 8 bases between them. The V gene's germline CDR1 is MDHEN and CDR2 SYDVKM. This chain's CDR3 is CASSIQAYEQYF. CDR3 DNA: TGTGCCAGCAGCATACAGGCCTACGAGCAGTACTTC.

The chain employs TRBV10-3 and TRBJ2-2; TRBD2 matches 9 bases. The CDR3 sequence is 17 residues long. Germline CDR1 and CDR2: ENHRY and SYGVKD. V shed 7 bases, J shed 7 bases, and the junction held 16 bases outside the gene matches. CDR3 loop: CAITPGGRASFGGELFF. The CDR3 nucleotides are TGTGCCATCACTCCAGGCGGGAGGGCCTCATTCGGCGGGGAGCTGTTTTTT.

J is TRBJ1-2 and V is TRBV6-5, with D perhaps TRBD1 (6 bases). Germline CDR1 is MNHEY and CDR2 is SVGAGI. Trimming took 6 bases from V and 4 from J, leaving 12 bases between them. There are 13 residues in the CDR3. The CDR3 protein is CASRSGVAYGYTF. In nucleotides, the CDR3 is TGTGCCAGCAGGTCAGGGGTTGCCTATGGCTACACCTTC.

The chain uses TRBV7-2 and TRBJ1-6; D not certain. Per germline, CDR1 SGHTA and CDR2 FQGNSA. This CDR3 contains 17 residues. Deletions cut 2 bases from V and 2 bases from J, with 13 bases between. For the CDR3, the DNA is TGTGCCAGCAGCTTAACGAAGGGAGGAACCTATAATTCACCCCTCCACTTT. Translation gives CASSLTKGGTYNSPLHF.

CDR3 sequence reads: CASIRSQQGKDQPQHF. The CDR3 bases are TGTGCCAGCATCCGATCCCAACAGGGAAAAGACCAGCCCCAGCATTTT. The chain is built from TRBV11-3 and TRBJ1-5; possible D gene TRBD1, 6 bases. This CDR3 is built from 16 residues. The V end was cut by 7 bases, the J end by 7 bases, with 23 bases between. Germline CDR1 reads SGHNT; CDR2 reads YENEEA.

The gene calls are TRBV7-2 and TRBJ2-5; D gene uncertain. Deletions cut 2 bases from V and 5 bases from J, with 9 bases between. This CDR3 has 13 amino acids. Germline values: CDR1 SGHTA, CDR2 FQGNSA. DNA for the CDR3: TGTGCCAGCAGCTTATCGGATCGGGAGACCCAGTACTTC. It specifies CASSLSDRETQYF.

The chain is built from TRBV5-1 and TRBJ2-1; D gene uncertain. With 3 bases removed from V and 10 bases from J, the gap between germline ends came to 14 bases. The germline gives CDR1 SGHRS, CDR2 YFSETQ. The CDR3 is 13 amino acids. CDR3 DNA: TGCGCCAGCAGCTCCGGCGCTGGGCGGGAGCAGTTCTTC. It specifies CASSSGAGREQFF.

Concerning this clone itself: Within the sample, other DNA sequences also encode this same CDR3. The rearrangement links TRBV18 to TRBJ1-6; 8 positions match TRBD1. Looked up from germline, CDR1 is KGHSH and CDR2 is LQKENI. The V segment lost 6 bases and the J segment 3 bases; nucleotides outside the gene matches: 7. The CDR3 consists of 16 residues. The CDR3 spells CASSPGTGLYNSPLHF. The DNA of the CDR3 is TGTGCCAGCTCCCCCGGGACAGGACTCTATAATTCACCCCTCCACTTT.

The J gene is TRBJ2-7, the V gene TRBV29-1, with D possibly matching TRBD1 (6 bases). The CDR3 is made up of 12 amino acids. CDR1 SQVTM and CDR2 ANQGSEA come from the germline V gene. V lost 7 bases and J 1 base, leaving 11 bases between the germline ends. CDR3 nucleotides: TGCAGCGCCTCAGGGGCATCCTACGAGCAGTACTTC. The encoded protein is CSASGASYEQYF.

The gene calls are TRBV28 and TRBJ2-7, with TRBD1 identical over 7 bases. This CDR3 has 16 residues. V dropped 7 bases and J dropped 0; count of bases not matched to a gene: 12. Germline assignment: CDR1 MDHEN and CDR2 SYDVKM. CDR3 nucleotide sequence: TGTGCCAGCACGCAAATTGGACAGGTGAGCTCCTACGAGCAGTACTTC. This sequence encodes CASTQIGQVSSYEQYF.